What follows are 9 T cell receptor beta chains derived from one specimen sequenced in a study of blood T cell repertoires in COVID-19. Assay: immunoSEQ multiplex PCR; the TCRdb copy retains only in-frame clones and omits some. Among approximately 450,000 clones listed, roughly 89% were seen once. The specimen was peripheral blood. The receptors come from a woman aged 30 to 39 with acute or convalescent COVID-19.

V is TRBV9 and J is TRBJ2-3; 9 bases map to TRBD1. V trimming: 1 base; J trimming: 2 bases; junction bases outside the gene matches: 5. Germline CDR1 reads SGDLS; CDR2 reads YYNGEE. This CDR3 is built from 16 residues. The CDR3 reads CASSVLGTGNTDTQYF. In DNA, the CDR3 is TGTGCCAGCAGCGTACTCGGGACAGGGAACACAGATACGCAGTATTTT.

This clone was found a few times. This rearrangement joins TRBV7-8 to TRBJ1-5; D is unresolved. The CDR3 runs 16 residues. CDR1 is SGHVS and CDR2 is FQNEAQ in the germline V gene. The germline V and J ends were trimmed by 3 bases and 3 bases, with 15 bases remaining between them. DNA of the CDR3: TGTGCCAGCAGCTTGGGAAGAGCCGGGGACAATCAGCCCCAGCATTTT. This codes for CASSLGRAGDNQPQHF.

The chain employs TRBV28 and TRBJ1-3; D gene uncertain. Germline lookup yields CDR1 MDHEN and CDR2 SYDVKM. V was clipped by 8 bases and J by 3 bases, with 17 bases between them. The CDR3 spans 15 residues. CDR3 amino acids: CASGSGVVYGNTIYF. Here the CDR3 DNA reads TGTGCCAGCGGTTCAGGCGTGGTGTATGGAAACACCATATATTTT.

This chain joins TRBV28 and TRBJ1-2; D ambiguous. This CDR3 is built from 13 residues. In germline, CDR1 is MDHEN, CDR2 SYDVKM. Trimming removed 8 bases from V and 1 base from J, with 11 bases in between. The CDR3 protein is CASRPGINYGYTF. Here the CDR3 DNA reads TGTGCCAGCCGGCCAGGTATTAACTATGGCTACACCTTC.

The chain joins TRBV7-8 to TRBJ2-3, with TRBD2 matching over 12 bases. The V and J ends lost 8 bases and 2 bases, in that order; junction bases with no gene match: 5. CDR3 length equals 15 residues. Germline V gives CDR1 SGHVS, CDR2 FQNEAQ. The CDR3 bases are TGTGCCAGCGCGCGACTAGCGGGGGTCACAGATACGCAGTATTTT. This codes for CASARLAGVTDTQYF.

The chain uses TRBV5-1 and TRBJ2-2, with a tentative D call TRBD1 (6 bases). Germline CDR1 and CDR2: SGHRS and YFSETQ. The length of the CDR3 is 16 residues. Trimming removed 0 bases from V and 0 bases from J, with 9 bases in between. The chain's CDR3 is CASSLGGTTNTGELFF. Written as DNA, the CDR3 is TGCGCCAGCAGCTTGGGGGGGACAACGAACACCGGGGAGCTGTTTTTT.

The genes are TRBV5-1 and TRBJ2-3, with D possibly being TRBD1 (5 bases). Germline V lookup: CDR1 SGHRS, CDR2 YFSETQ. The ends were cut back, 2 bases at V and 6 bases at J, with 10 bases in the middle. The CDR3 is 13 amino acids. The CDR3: CASSLGARDTQYF. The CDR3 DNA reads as TGCGCCAGCAGCTTAGGGGCGAGGGATACGCAGTATTTT.

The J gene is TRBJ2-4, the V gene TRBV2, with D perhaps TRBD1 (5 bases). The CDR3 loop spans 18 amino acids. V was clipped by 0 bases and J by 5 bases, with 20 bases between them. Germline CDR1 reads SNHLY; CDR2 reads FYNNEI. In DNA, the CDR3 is TGTGCCAGCAGTGAAGCTACATATCAGTGGCCCAGGGAAAACATTCAGTACTTC. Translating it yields CASSEATYQWPRENIQYF.

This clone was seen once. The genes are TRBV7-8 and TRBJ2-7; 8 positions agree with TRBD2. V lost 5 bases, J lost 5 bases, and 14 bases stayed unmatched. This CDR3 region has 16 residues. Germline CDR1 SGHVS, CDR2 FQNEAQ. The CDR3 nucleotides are TGTGCCAGCAGCATCGGGACTAGTGGACCCCGGGACGAGCAGTACTTC. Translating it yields CASSIGTSGPRDEQYF.